This T cell receptor (beta chain) emerged from a study of CD8+ T cells in alopecia areata. Once RNA had been extracted, it was reverse transcribed into cDNA to act as the sequencing template. TCRdb keeps only in-frame clones here, not all; method: immunoSEQ multiplex PCR. The sample yields around 120,000 clones, 55% to 70% seen once. The CDR3 is 15 residues long. Looked up from germline, CDR1 is SGHDN and CDR2 is FVKESK. The V end lost 0 bases, the J end lost 11 bases, and 19 bases lay between the germline ends. The sample was CD4+ T cells sorted from blood. The sequence was obtained from a human donor in good health. This chain uses TRBV14 with TRBJ2-5, with D unresolved. The CDR3 loop is CASSQDLRPSEEQYF. Written as DNA, the CDR3 is TGTGCCAGCAGCCAAGACCTCAGACCGTCTGAAGAGCAGTACTTC.